One T cell receptor beta chain is described in this entry. Its antigen is undetermined. The CDR3 is made up of 18 amino acids. The junction had 7 bases not matched to a gene; V was cut back by 0 bases and J by 0 bases. The germline CDR1 and CDR2 sequences are SGHKS and YYEKEE (reference sequence). This sample stems from a study of CD4+ T cells in melanoma. Profiled with immunoSEQ multiplex PCR; TCRdb holds only in-frame clones, not every one. The sample has roughly 18,000 clones; roughly 80% are singletons. Findings of the study overall: A reported correlation linked neoantigen-specific CD4+ T cells to CD8+, macrophage and B cell function. Reportedly, melanoma neoantigen-specific CD4+ T cells showed varied differentiation states.

This sequence originates from a human donor with melanoma. The sample consisted of cells from a culture (not recorded whether cultured in vitro). This rearrangement joins TRBV5-5 to TRBJ2-3; 10 nucleotides agree with TRBD2. This CDR3 is CASSLGSGGRGSTDTQYF. DNA for the CDR3: TGTGCCAGCAGCTTGGGTAGCGGGGGGCGCGGTAGCACAGATACGCAGTATTTT.